Presented here are 24 T cell receptor beta chains from one specimen sequenced in a study of spatial heterogeneity in lung cancer. The time point: sample taken at primary tumor resection. From the 5' RACE reads, TCRdb called clonotypes with MiXCR, one entry per CDR3 protein. Among about 3,000 distinct CDR3 sequences listed, 6% to 7% were seen once. No antigens are known for them. Notes on the study in general: Counts that tracked tumor mutation counts were those of expanded intratumoral alpha and beta TCRs.

This sample comprised lung tumor tissue, obtained at surgery. The origin of the receptors is a male donor with early-stage non-small cell lung cancer.

This clonotype is termed medium-sized. The CDR3 DNA is TGTGCCAGCAGCGCCCAGGGGTTTTCAGATACGCAGTATTTT. Translation: CASSAQGFSDTQYF. This sequence joins TRBV9 and TRBJ2-3; TRBD1 might be the D (6 bases). This CDR3 has 14 residues. V was cut by 3 bases and J by 4 bases, with 12 bases left in between. Per germline, CDR1 SGDLS and CDR2 YYNGEE.

In this sample, this clonotype is medium-sized. The chain recombines TRBV6-5 with TRBJ2-7, with D tentatively TRBD2 (7 bases). The V end lost 5 bases, the J end lost 4 bases, and 27 bases lay between the germline ends. The CDR3 is 18 amino acids. CDR1 is MNHEY and CDR2 is SVGAGI in the germline V gene. For the CDR3, the DNA is TGTGCCAGCAGTCGGGGGCCCAGCGGGACTACCAGTTTTTACGAGCAGTACTTC. Translating it yields CASSRGPSGTTSFYEQYF.

This clonotype ranks as medium-sized. The rearrangement links TRBV19 to TRBJ2-5, with 7 bases matching TRBD1. Germline trimming cut 5 bases from V and 3 bases from J; bases unmatched to any gene: 6. CDR3 size: 14 residues. The germline gives CDR1 LNHDA, CDR2 SQIVND (reference sequence). The CDR3 bases are TGTGCCAGTAGTTTCACAGGGGCAAAAGAGACCCAGTACTTC. Protein: CASSFTGAKETQYF.

In this sample, this clonotype is medium-sized. The V gene is TRBV28, the J gene TRBJ2-7; D uncertain. Between the trimmed V and J ends, which lost 6 bases and 0 bases, there was a span of 6 bases. This CDR3 contains 12 residues. Germline V lookup: CDR1 MDHEN, CDR2 SYDVKM. For the CDR3, the DNA is TGTGCCAGCAGCTCCCGCTCCTACGAGCAGTACTTC. Translated: CASSSRSYEQYF.

This clonotype counts as medium-sized. J is TRBJ1-1 and V is TRBV20-1, with D hard to call. V gave up 6 bases and J gave up 5 bases, with 16 bases separating them. The CDR3 runs 13 residues. CDR1 DFQATT and CDR2 SNEGSKA come from the germline V gene (reference sequence). The CDR3 is CSATNPLLTEAFF. CDR3 DNA: TGCAGTGCCACAAACCCCCTGCTGACTGAAGCTTTCTTT.

By share of the sample, this clonotype is medium-sized (0.01 to 0.1%). This rearrangement joins TRBV28 to TRBJ2-1, with D maybe TRBD1 (5 bases). This CDR3 contains 15 residues. Germline V gene lookup returns CDR1 MDHEN and CDR2 SYDVKM. The ends were cut back, 2 bases at V and 9 bases at J, with 17 bases in the middle. This CDR3 is CASSLIAPGLVEQFF. CDR3 nucleotides: TGTGCCAGCAGTTTAATTGCGCCAGGGCTGGTTGAGCAGTTCTTC.

By proportion, this clonotype is medium-sized. This chain uses TRBV3-1 with TRBJ2-7; maybe TRBD1 (6 bases). The CDR3 is 14 amino acids. Trimming stripped 3 bases from V and 2 bases from J, with 11 bases between. Germline V gives CDR1 LGHDT, CDR2 YNNKEL (reference sequence). CDR3 region: CASSHPGHTYEQYF. The CDR3 nucleotides are TGTGCCAGCAGCCACCCGGGACATACCTACGAGCAGTACTTC.

This clonotype is medium-sized within its sample. The gene calls are TRBV7-2 and TRBJ2-5; TRBD2 agrees at 15 bases. The germline gives CDR1 SGHTA, CDR2 FQGNSA. The length of the CDR3 is 18 residues. Unmatched junction bases numbered 16, after V lost 5 bases and J lost 9 bases. Here the CDR3 reads CASSPRTSGGGRRAAQYF. The CDR3 bases are TGTGCCAGCAGCCCCAGGACTAGCGGGGGGGGCCGGCGGGCGGCCCAGTACTTC.

This clonotype is categorized as medium-sized. V gene TRBV28 combines with J gene TRBJ1-2; TRBD1 agrees at 11 bases. The ends lost 8 bases at V and 4 bases at J; junction bases unmatched: 3. Germline V gives CDR1 MDHEN, CDR2 SYDVKM. CDR3 length: 13 amino acids. The CDR3 protein is CASWTGGPYGYTF. CDR3 bases: TGTGCCAGCTGGACAGGGGGCCCCTATGGCTACACCTTC.

By share of the sample, this clonotype is medium-sized. The chain joins TRBV7-3 to TRBJ2-3; 9 positions agree with TRBD1. Germline trimming cut 6 bases from V and 0 bases from J; bases unmatched to any gene: 4. CDR3 length equals 15 residues. CDR1 and CDR2 (germline): SGHTA, FQGTGA. DNA of the CDR3: TGTGCCAGCAGGCCGACAGGGGGGAGCACAGATACGCAGTATTTT. Translated, it gives CASRPTGGSTDTQYF.

In its sample, this clonotype ranks as medium-sized (0.01 to 0.1%). J is TRBJ2-7 and V is TRBV7-3, with 9 nucleotides matching TRBD2. The CDR3 consists of 17 residues. J was trimmed by 3 bases and V by 0 bases; bases with no gene match: 9. Germline V CDR1 and CDR2: SGHTA, FQGTGA. CDR3 amino acids: CASSLTGVSGSNYEQYF. DNA for the CDR3: TGTGCCAGCAGCTTAACGGGGGTTAGCGGGAGTAACTACGAGCAGTACTTC.

V and J are TRBV5-1 and TRBJ2-1; 7 positions agree with TRBD2. This CDR3 region has 15 residues. CDR1 and CDR2 from the germline V gene are SGHRS and YFSETQ. Losses at the gene ends were 1 base for V and 7 bases for J; bases not matched to a gene: 8. CDR3 loop: CASSLPASGVNEQFF. The CDR3 nucleotides read TGCGCCAGCAGCTTGCCGGCTAGCGGAGTAAATGAGCAGTTCTTC.

This clonotype is termed medium-sized. This chain joins TRBV5-8 and TRBJ1-4; 7 bases fit TRBD1. This CDR3 has 15 amino acids. Trimming removed 0 bases from V and 2 bases from J; junction bases left unmatched: 1. Germline V CDR1 and CDR2: SGHTS, YDEGEE. The CDR3, as DNA: TGTGCCAGCAGCTTGGGACAGGGCACTAATGAAAAACTGTTTTTT. This sequence encodes CASSLGQGTNEKLFF.

This clonotype was observed a few times. This chain connects TRBV5-6 to TRBJ2-2; the D gene is possibly TRBD2 (5 bases). In germline, CDR1 is SGHDT, CDR2 YYEEEE. The CDR3 totals 15 residues. The V end lost 2 bases, the J end lost 6 bases, and 14 bases lay between the germline ends. The CDR3: CASSLGLADAGELFF. Written as DNA, the CDR3 is TGTGCCAGCAGCTTAGGCCTAGCCGACGCCGGGGAGCTGTTTTTT.

This clonotype counts as medium-sized (0.01 to 0.1%). The rearrangement links TRBV6-6 to TRBJ1-2, with 9 bases matching TRBD1. Germline CDR1 and CDR2: MNHNY and SVGAGI (reference sequence). The CDR3 spans 12 residues. V gave up 10 bases and J gave up 7 bases; unmatched junction bases: 7. The CDR3 spells CAIRTGVFGYTF. CDR3 bases: TGTGCCATCCGGACAGGGGTATTTGGCTACACCTTC.

V and J are TRBV6-5 and TRBJ1-1; D might be TRBD1 (6 bases). The CDR3 length is 14 residues. Germline assignment: CDR1 MNHEY and CDR2 SVGAGI. V gave up 7 bases and J gave up 1 base, with 13 bases separating them. CDR3 residues: CASTTGTQNTEAFF. Written as DNA, the CDR3 is TGTGCCAGCACCACCGGGACACAGAACACTGAAGCTTTCTTT.

By its share, this clonotype is medium-sized. This chain connects TRBV6-5 to TRBJ2-2; no clear D. Germline CDR1 is MNHEY and CDR2 is SVGAGI. The CDR3 sequence is 15 residues long. V dropped 2 bases and J dropped 1 base, with 8 bases sitting between them. The CDR3 sequence is CASSYAIVNTGELFF. The DNA for the CDR3 is TGTGCCAGCAGTTACGCGATCGTGAACACCGGGGAGCTGTTTTTT.

This clonotype was observed many times. This sequence joins TRBV6-1 and TRBJ2-3; D is possibly TRBD1 (6 bases). Germline V CDR1 and CDR2: MNHNS, SASEGT. With 6 bases removed from V and 4 bases from J, the gap between germline ends came to 14 bases. The CDR3 is 14 amino acids. This CDR3 is CASRSWGQADTQYF. The CDR3 DNA reads TGTGCCAGCAGGTCCTGGGGGCAAGCAGATACGCAGTATTTT.

Judged by abundance, this clonotype is medium-sized (0.01 to 0.1%). V is TRBV7-2 and J is TRBJ1-3; D perhaps matches TRBD1 (5 bases). This CDR3 spans 17 amino acids. The germline V gene has CDR1 SGHTA and CDR2 FQGNSA. The V end lost 1 base, the J end lost 0 bases, and 13 bases lay between the germline ends. The CDR3 DNA is TGTGCCAGCAGCTTAGATCGTTCCGACAGCTCTGGAAACACCATATATTTT. Protein: CASSLDRSDSSGNTIYF.

By share of the sample, this clonotype is medium-sized. V gene TRBV7-3 combines with J gene TRBJ1-2; D is ambiguous. Trimming took 1 base from V and 4 from J, leaving 13 bases between them. The CDR3 has 15 residues. Germline CDR1 and CDR2: SGHTA and FQGTGA. Here the CDR3 DNA reads TGTGCCAGCAGCTTAAATTCGGCCGGGCCCTATGGCTACACCTTC. It encodes CASSLNSAGPYGYTF.

This clonotype is medium-sized by share. The chain is built from TRBV6-5 and TRBJ2-3; 9 bases are shared with TRBD1. CDR3 length equals 17 residues. With 0 bases clipped from V and 0 bases from J, the junction kept 4 bases outside the gene matches. Germline V gene sequence: CDR1 MNHEY, CDR2 SVGAGI. The CDR3 protein is CASSYSTGGRSTDTQYF. In nucleotides, the CDR3 is TGTGCCAGCAGTTACTCGACAGGGGGGCGTAGCACAGATACGCAGTATTTT.

This clonotype is labeled as medium-sized. CDR3 protein: CSAPQGGDIQYF. CDR3 DNA sequence: TGCAGTGCCCCGCAAGGAGGGGACATTCAGTACTTC. The rearrangement links TRBV20-1 to TRBJ2-4; maybe TRBD2 (6 bases). V lost 6 bases, J lost 8 bases, and 14 bases lay in between. The length of the CDR3 is 12 residues. Germline V gene sequence: CDR1 DFQATT, CDR2 SNEGSKA (reference sequence).

Relative to its sample, this clonotype is medium-sized. The chain combines TRBV28 with TRBJ2-3, with 8 bases that match TRBD2. The J segment lost 7 bases and the V segment lost 1 base, leaving 4 bases of the junction unmatched. The CDR3 has 14 amino acids. CDR1 is MDHEN, CDR2 SYDVKM, per germline. The CDR3 DNA reads as TGTGCCAGCAGTTTATTTACGGGGGGGAATACGCAGTATTTT. Translation gives CASSLFTGGNTQYF.

This clonotype was counted a few times. This rearrangement joins TRBV7-6 to TRBJ2-7, with 7 bases lining up with TRBD1. Germline V CDR1 and CDR2: SGHVS, FNYEAQ. Trimming cost V 5 bases and J 3 bases; bases outside gene matches: 10. The CDR3 loop spans 15 amino acids. CDR3: CASSANRGRSYEQYF. The CDR3 DNA is TGTGCCAGCAGCGCCAACAGGGGACGCAGCTACGAGCAGTACTTC. The variable domain in full, completed from reference TRBV7-6 and TRBJ2-7, reads GAGVSQSPRYKVTKRGQDVALRCDPISGHVSLYWYRQALGQGPEFLTYFNYEAQQDKSGLPNDRFSAERPEGSISTLTIQRTEQRDSAMYRCASSANRGRSYEQYFGPGTRLTVT.